These T cell receptor beta chains were read from a single sample in a study of T cell clonotyping in hematopoietic cell transplantation. Repertoires were generated with immunoSEQ multiplex PCR, while TCRdb's copy carries only in-frame clones and drops some. The table has some 11,000 clones, roughly half seen once; the top ten hold 8% to 9.5%. The sequenced sample was PBMCs, obtained 30 days after allogeneic stem cell transplant. The receptor set was obtained from a male patient in his 50s who had an allogeneic stem cell transplant from an unrelated donor, so the T cells may come from the graft donor. Some clones in this sample may be carry-over from other donors' samples. The CDR3 runs from the conserved cysteine through the conserved F or W. A D gene is named only where the DNA matches it firmly.

D gene	V gene	J gene	CDR3 protein	CDR3 DNA
TRBD2	TRBV29-1	TRBJ2-3	CSVETSGSGADTQYF	TGCAGCGTTGAAACTAGCGGGAGTGGAGCAGATACGCAGTATTTT
.	TRBV25-1	TRBJ2-7	CASSDPTGRYEQYF	TGTGCCAGCAGTGACCCGACCGGGCGGTACGAGCAGTACTTC
.	TRBV4-2	TRBJ1-1	CASSQENGQSMNTEAFF	TGTGCCAGCAGCCAAGAAAACGGACAGTCCATGAACACTGAAGCCTTCTTT
.	TRBV6-1	TRBJ2-7	CALSPRQSSNYEQYF	TGTGCCCTATCTCCTAGACAGAGTTCGAACTACGAGCAGTACTTC
TRBD1	TRBV25-1	TRBJ1-4	CASSGTEANEKLFF	TGTGCCAGCAGCGGGACAGAGGCTAATGAAAAACTGTTTTTT
TRBD1	TRBV7-9	TRBJ2-7	CASGTGSSYEQYF	TGTGCCAGCGGGACAGGGAGCTCCTACGAGCAGTACTTC
.	TRBV9	TRBJ2-7	CASSVDEGIYEQYF	TGTGCCAGCAGCGTAGATGAAGGGATCTACGAGCAGTACTTC
.	TRBV30	TRBJ2-7	CAWSVMGPGEQYF	TGTGCCTGGAGTGTAATGGGCCCTGGGGAGCAGTACTTC
.	TRBV7-6	TRBJ2-5	CASSFERETQYF	TGTGCCAGCAGCTTCGAGCGAGAGACCCAGTACTTC
.	TRBV4-3	TRBJ2-3	CASSQEVGGGGRTDTQYF	TGCGCCAGCAGCCAAGAGGTGGGAGGGGGAGGGCGTACAGATACGCAGTATTTT
.	TRBV6-5	TRBJ2-3	CASSYLEGTDTQYF	TGTGCCAGCAGTTATCTGGAGGGCACAGATACGCAGTATTTT
.	TRBV28	TRBJ2-7	CASSLPNKPTEQYF	TGTGCCAGCAGTTTACCCAATAAACCGACCGAGCAGTACTTC
.	TRBV19	TRBJ1-6	CASSWARDSPLHF	TGTGCCAGTAGTTGGGCCAGGGACTCACCCCTCCACTTT